These T cell receptor beta chains were read from a single sample in a study of T cell responses to AZD1222 COVID-19 vaccine. Some clones are missing from TCRdb's copy, which holds only in-frame ones; the method was immunoSEQ multiplex PCR. The sample carries 25,000 to 30,000 clones, approximately 88% recorded once. Sequencing used peripheral blood, obtained on day 0 of AZD1222 vaccination. The origin of the receptors is an adult in good health. CDR3s include the opening cysteine and the closing phenylalanine or tryptophan. A D gene is named only where the DNA matches it firmly. Size is omitted from some rows. Given values are once, few, many or a class for expanded clones.

v_gene,d_gene,j_gene,abundance,len,CDR3nt,CDR3aa
TRBV2,-,TRBJ1-5,-,13,TGTGCCAGCAGTGAAGCGCGGACCCAGCCCCAGCATTTT,CASSEARTQPQHF
TRBV4-3,-,TRBJ2-7,-,12,TGCGCCAGCAGCCAAGGGTCTGGGGGGCAGTACTTC,CASSQGSGGQYF
TRBV4-3,-,TRBJ2-7,-,15,TGCGCCAGCAGCCAACTTGTTTGGGGGCAGTACGAGCAGTACTTC,CASSQLVWGQYEQYF
TRBV20-1,-,TRBJ2-5,-,14,TGCAGTGCTAGTCCCTGGGGGGTGGGAGAGACCCAGTACTTC,CSASPWGVGETQYF
TRBV6-5,-,TRBJ2-3,-,15,TGTGCCAGCGGCCTGGCTGGGGGGGCAGGGGATACGCAGTATTTT,CASGLAGGAGDTQYF
TRBV12-3/TRBV12-4,-,TRBJ2-1,-,12,TGTGCCAGCAGTTTATCCTACAATGAGCAGTTCTTC,CASSLSYNEQFF
TRBV4-1,TRBD1,TRBJ2-7,-,16,TGCGCCAGCAGCCAGGAGGGACAGGGATTGTCCTACGAGCAGTACTTC,CASSQEGQGLSYEQYF
TRBV5-1,-,TRBJ1-4,few,17,TGCGCCAGCAGCTTTACTAGTCCGGGCCGCTCTAATGAAAAACTGTTTTTT,CASSFTSPGRSNEKLFF
TRBV5-1,TRBD1,TRBJ1-2,-,14,TGCGCCAGCAGCTGGGGACAGGGGGGAAGTGGCTACACCTTC,CASSWGQGGSGYTF
TRBV20-1,-,TRBJ2-4,-,14,TGCAGTGCTAGTTTACGGCAGGGGAAAAACATTCAGTACTTC,CSASLRQGKNIQYF
TRBV7-2,-,TRBJ1-1,-,14,TGTGCCAGCAGTCCCAGCGGGGGTTCCACTGAAGCTTTCTTT,CASSPSGGSTEAFF
TRBV5-1,TRBD2,TRBJ2-7,-,14,TGCGCCAGCTCGGGTCCCGGGGGGGGAAACGAGCAGTACTTC,CASSGPGGGNEQYF
TRBV7-3,-,TRBJ1-4,-,11,TGTGCCAGACAGGTCAATGAAAAACTGTTTTTT,CARQVNEKLFF
TRBV24-1,-,TRBJ1-5,once,18,TGTGCCACCAGTGGAAAACCGGGACACGACTATAGCAATCAGCCCCAGCATTTT,CATSGKPGHDYSNQPQHF
TRBV5-1,TRBD1,TRBJ1-2,-,13,TGCGCCAGCAGCTTGGGACAGGGTGATGGCTACACCTTC,CASSLGQGDGYTF
TRBV6-5,-,TRBJ2-2,-,13,TGTGCCAGCAGGAGAGCGAACACCGGGGAGCTGTTTTTT,CASRRANTGELFF
TRBV3-1/TRBV3-2,-,TRBJ2-3,-,16,TGTGCCAGCAGCCAAGCCACGAGTGGGGGCACAGATACGCAGTATTTT,CASSQATSGGTDTQYF
TRBV10-3,TRBD2,TRBJ2-2,-,17,TGTGCCATCAGACTTACTCCGGGACTAGCGGGAGTGGGGGAGCTGTTTTTT,CAIRLTPGLAGVGELFF
TRBV10-2,TRBD1,TRBJ2-7,-,14,TGCGCCAGCATTTCCGGGACAGGGACCAACGAGCAGTACTTC,CASISGTGTNEQYF
TRBV5-5,TRBD1,TRBJ1-1,-,17,TGTGCCAGCAGCTTGGTGGCAGGGGGCTATTCGAACACTGAAGCTTTCTTT,CASSLVAGGYSNTEAFF
TRBV5-1,TRBD1,TRBJ1-2,-,19,TGCGCCAGCAGTAAACAACCGGGACAGGGGGCCAGGCTTAACTATGGCTACACCTTC,CASSKQPGQGARLNYGYTF
TRBV5-4,TRBD1,TRBJ1-4,-,16,TGTGCCAGCAGCACGTCCCGACAGGGTGCTAATGAAAAACTGTTTTTT,CASSTSRQGANEKLFF
TRBV6-5,TRBD2,TRBJ2-2,-,14,TGTGCCAGCAGTTCCGCGGGGGGGACCGGGGAGCTGTTTTTT,CASSSAGGTGELFF
TRBV5-4,-,TRBJ1-2,-,13,TGTGCCAGCAGCACCGACGGAAACTATGGCTACACCTTC,CASSTDGNYGYTF
TRBV7-8,TRBD1,TRBJ1-2,-,16,TGTGCCAGCAGCTTAGAGATGGGACAGGGGGACTATGGCTACACCTTC,CASSLEMGQGDYGYTF
TRBV30,TRBD2,TRBJ2-1,-,17,TGTGCCTGGAGTCCAACCTCTCCGAGCGGGAGGAGTGATGAGCAGTTCTTC,CAWSPTSPSGRSDEQFF
TRBV5-1,TRBD2,TRBJ2-5,-,16,TGCGCCAGCCGTGGACTAGCGGGAGGGTACCAAGAGACCCAGTACTTC,CASRGLAGGYQETQYF
TRBV18,TRBD2,TRBJ2-1,-,16,TGTGCCAGCTCACCACCCGGCGGGAGGGCCTACAATGAGCAGTTCTTC,CASSPPGGRAYNEQFF
TRBV28,-,TRBJ2-3,few,12,TGTGCCAGCACCGATCCGGGAGATACGCAGTATTTT,CASTDPGDTQYF
TRBV12-3/TRBV12-4,TRBD1,TRBJ2-3,-,13,TGTGCCAGCAGTCGACAGGGAACAGATACGCAGTATTTT,CASSRQGTDTQYF
TRBV30,-,TRBJ1-5,-,14,TGTGCCTGGAGTGTGCGACAGTACAATCAGCCCCAGCATTTT,CAWSVRQYNQPQHF
TRBV19,TRBD1,TRBJ1-5,-,16,TGTGCCAGTAGCCGATTGGGACAGGGAGGACAACAGCCCCAGCATTTT,CASSRLGQGGQQPQHF
TRBV27,TRBD2,TRBJ2-1,-,18,TGTGCCAGCAGTGTGGGACTAGCGGGAGCGAGCTCCTACAATGAGCAGTTCTTC,CASSVGLAGASSYNEQFF
TRBV4-2,-,TRBJ1-6,few,16,TGTGCCAGCAGCCAAGGGGGGAGCTCCTATAATTCACCCCTCCACTTT,CASSQGGSSYNSPLHF
TRBV2,TRBD2,TRBJ2-1,-,16,TGTGCCAGCAGCCGGGGACTAGCGAGCTCCTACAATGAGCAGTTCTTC,CASSRGLASSYNEQFF
TRBV6-5,TRBD1,TRBJ1-5,-,15,TGTGCCAGCAGAAAAGACAGGGATGGCAATCAGCCCCAGCATTTT,CASRKDRDGNQPQHF
TRBV28,TRBD2,TRBJ2-1,-,15,TGTGCCAGCAGTTCGGGACTAGCGGGAGGGCAAGGGCAGTTCTTC,CASSSGLAGGQGQFF
TRBV7-9,-,TRBJ1-3,-,14,TGTGCCAGCAGCGCCCGGACAGAAGGAAACACCATATATTTT,CASSARTEGNTIYF
TRBV4-2,-,TRBJ2-1,-,15,TGTGCCAGCAGCCAAGCGGGCGGAAGCCTACATGAGCAGTTCTTC,CASSQAGGSLHEQFF
TRBV4-1,TRBD1,TRBJ2-7,-,17,TGCGCCAGCAGCCAAGGGTTGGGACAGCTCGGAGCCTACGAGCAGTACTTC,CASSQGLGQLGAYEQYF
TRBV27,-,TRBJ1-4,once,15,TGTGCCAGCAGTTCCCCGGGACGCCAAGGTGAAAAACTGTTTTTT,CASSSPGRQGEKLFF
TRBV6-1,TRBD1,TRBJ1-2,-,16,TGTGCCAGCAGGGAAGGACAGGGGGGTCGCAGCTATGGCTACACCTTC,CASREGQGGRSYGYTF
TRBV3-1/TRBV3-2,-,TRBJ1-5,-,16,TGTGCCAGCAGCTATGGGGTGGGAAATAGCAATCAGCCCCAGCATTTT,CASSYGVGNSNQPQHF
TRBV21-1,-,TRBJ2-3,-,17,TGTGCCAGCAGCAAAGTGGGGCTAGCGGGAAAAACAGATACGCAGTATTTT,CASSKVGLAGKTDTQYF
TRBV3-1/TRBV3-2,TRBD1,TRBJ1-1,-,15,TGTGCCAGCGGTTTGACAGGGGGCTCAGGCACTGAAGCTTTCTTT,CASGLTGGSGTEAFF
TRBV2,-,TRBJ2-7,-,13,TGTGCCAGCAACCGGGACATTGCCTACGAGCAGTACTTC,CASNRDIAYEQYF
TRBV5-1,TRBD1,TRBJ2-5,-,13,TGCGCCAGCAGCTCAGGGACAGCGGAGACCCAGTACTTC,CASSSGTAETQYF
TRBV5-1,-,TRBJ1-1,-,15,TGCGCCAGCAGCTTGCGGACGGACGGGCTTACTGAAGCTTTCTTT,CASSLRTDGLTEAFF
TRBV2,-,TRBJ1-6,once,15,TGTGCCAGCAGCGAGGGACGGTTCTGGGGTTCACCCCTCCACTTT,CASSEGRFWGSPLHF
TRBV24-1,TRBD2,TRBJ2-1,-,20,TGTGCCACCAGTGAGACTCCGGGACTAGCGGGAGCCGGCTCCTACAATGAGCAGTTCTTC,CATSETPGLAGAGSYNEQFF